This passage covers 32 T cell receptor beta chains from one sample sequenced in a study of T cells after yellow fever vaccination. Via MiXCR, TCRdb re-called the 5' RACE reads, giving one row per CDR3 protein. In the table there are roughly 300,000 distinct CDR3 sequences, about 8.3% of which are singletons. The sequencing used PBMCs, collected about 41 days after the first yellow fever vaccination. All receptors derive from a young man who received the YFV17D yellow fever vaccine.

The J gene is TRBJ1-2, the V gene TRBV6-6, with TRBD1 as a possible D gene (5 bases). Deletions cut 4 bases from V and 6 bases from J, with 12 bases between. The CDR3 is 13 residues long. Germline V CDR1 and CDR2: MNHNY, SVGAGI (reference sequence). This chain's CDR3 is CASSSVRGNGYTF. The CDR3 region has the DNA TGTGCCAGCAGTTCCGTGCGGGGCAATGGCTACACCTTC.

The chain uses TRBV6-1 and TRBJ2-5; D is possibly TRBD1 or TRBD2 (5 bases each). The CDR3 is 15 residues long. The germline V and J ends were trimmed by 7 bases and 3 bases, with 18 bases remaining between them. Germline CDR1 and CDR2: MNHNS and SASEGT. CDR3 sequence (DNA): TGTGCCAGCACCCTGTCGGGGACCAGTAAAGAGACCCAGTACTTC. Translated, it gives CASTLSGTSKETQYF.

This clonotype was seen a handful of times. The chain has TRBV7-2 and TRBJ2-7; either TRBD1 or TRBD2 may supply D (5 bases each). Per the germline V gene, CDR1 is SGHTA and CDR2 is FQGNSA. With 1 base removed from V and 8 bases from J, the gap between germline ends came to 21 bases. The CDR3 is 16 residues long. CDR3 protein: CASSLEPPGQSMKQYF. The DNA of the CDR3 is TGTGCCAGCAGCTTAGAGCCCCCGGGGCAGTCTATGAAGCAGTACTTC.

CDR3 sequence reads: CASSPRRQNTEAFF. For the CDR3, the DNA is TGCGCCAGCAGCCCGAGGAGACAAAACACTGAAGCTTTCTTT. The chain uses TRBV4-1 and TRBJ1-1; no definite D call. Between the trimmed V and J ends, which lost 4 bases and 2 bases, there was a span of 11 bases. The CDR3 runs to 14 residues. Germline loops: CDR1 MGHRA, CDR2 YSYEKL.

This chain joins TRBV4-3 and TRBJ2-1, with a possible D match to TRBD2 (5 bases). The CDR3 totals 13 residues. The ends were cut back, 4 bases at V and 5 bases at J, with 9 bases in the middle. CDR1 is LGHNA, CDR2 YSLEER, per germline. The CDR3 sequence is CASSLSRDNEQFF. CDR3 bases: TGCGCCAGCAGCCTATCGAGGGACAATGAGCAGTTCTTC.

This clonotype was counted at least ten times. This rearrangement joins TRBV7-9 to TRBJ1-1; 9 bases agree with TRBD1. The CDR3 spans 15 residues. In germline, CDR1 is SEHNR, CDR2 FQNEAQ (reference sequence). The V and J ends lost 5 bases and 5 bases, in that order; junction bases with no gene match: 9. The CDR3 DNA sequence: TGTGCCAGCAGCCCCGTACGGGACAGGGCAACTGAAGCTTTCTTT. This translates into CASSPVRDRATEAFF.

The V call is TRBV20-1, the J call TRBJ1-1, with no clear D. V was pared by 3 bases and J by 3 bases, with 11 bases between. Germline assignment: CDR1 DFQATT and CDR2 SNEGSKA (reference sequence). This CDR3 region has 13 residues. CDR3 nucleotide sequence: TGCAGTGCTAGGCCACTTGGGTACACTGAAGCTTTCTTT. The encoded protein is CSARPLGYTEAFF.

This chain uses TRBV28 with TRBJ2-7, with TRBD2 identical over 12 bases. The CDR3 has 16 residues. Germline V gene data show CDR1 as MDHEN and CDR2 as SYDVKM. Germline trimming cut 2 bases from V and 7 bases from J; bases unmatched to any gene: 9. In DNA form, the CDR3 reads TGTGCCAGCAGTTTAGGTCTAGCGGGGGGGTCGGGAGAGCAGTACGTC. Translation gives CASSLGLAGGSGEQYV.

V usage is TRBV19 and J usage is TRBJ1-5; no reliable D call. Germline-derived CDR1 and CDR2 are LNHDA and SQIVND (reference sequence). V lost 4 bases to trimming and J lost 2 bases, with 12 bases between them. The CDR3 length is 15 residues. CDR3 sequence: CASSTVIRGNQPQHF. CDR3 nucleotides: TGTGCCAGTAGTACCGTAATAAGGGGCAATCAGCCCCAGCATTTT.

This clonotype was seen a handful of times. The CDR3 region is CSAERSGANVLTF. For the CDR3, the DNA is TGCAGTGCCGAAAGATCTGGGGCCAACGTCCTGACTTTC. The chain carries TRBV20-1 and TRBJ2-6, with D hard to call. The CDR3 spans 13 residues. The V end lost 6 bases, the J end lost 1 base, and 7 bases lay between the germline ends. Germline V CDR1 and CDR2: DFQATT, SNEGSKA (reference sequence).

This clonotype was counted at least ten times. J is TRBJ1-2 and V is TRBV5-1, with D hard to call. V lost 5 bases, J lost 5 bases, and 10 bases lay in between. Germline-derived CDR1 and CDR2 are SGHRS and YFSETQ. This CDR3 region has 12 residues. The CDR3 DNA sequence: TGCGCCAGCAGGGACGATGGGTATGGCTACACCTTC. Protein product: CASRDDGYGYTF. The whole variable domain, filled in from reference TRBV5-1 and TRBJ1-2, reads KAGVTQTPRYLIKTRGQQVTLSCSPISGHRSVSWYQQTPGQGLQFLFEYFSETQRNKGNFPGRFSGRQFSNSRSEMNVSTLELGDSALYLCASRDDGYGYTFGSGTRLTVV.

The chain's CDR3 is CASSQSAGQWGTDTQYF. In nucleotides, the CDR3 is TGTGCCAGCAGCCAGTCGGCGGGACAGTGGGGCACAGATACGCAGTATTTT. V gene TRBV12-3 or TRBV12-4 combines with J gene TRBJ2-3, with D possibly TRBD1 on 7 matching bases. This CDR3 region has 17 residues. V was cut by 6 bases and J by 1 base, with 20 bases left in between.

This clonotype was observed a few times. This sequence joins TRBV20-1 and TRBJ1-2; D is perhaps TRBD1 (6 bases). The germline V gene encodes CDR1 DFQATT and CDR2 SNEGSKA (reference sequence). V lost 3 bases, J lost 6 bases, and 11 bases lay in between. The CDR3 covers 12 residues. The CDR3, as DNA: TGCAGTGCTAGTCAGGGGTATGATGGCTACACCTTC. Amino acid sequence: CSASQGYDGYTF.

The chain uses TRBV7-8 and TRBJ1-3; unclear D gene. CDR1 is SGHVS and CDR2 is FQNEAQ in the germline V gene. V lost 5 bases and J lost 2, with 10 bases in between. The CDR3 spans 14 residues. The CDR3 protein is CASSQFLTGNTIYF. In nucleotides, the CDR3 is TGTGCCAGCAGCCAATTTTTGACTGGAAACACCATATATTTT.

The table lists this clonotype with many counts. V and J are TRBV6-5 and TRBJ2-1, with 9 positions matching TRBD1. V was pared by 7 bases and J by 14 bases, with 9 bases of the junction left unmatched. This CDR3 comprises 12 residues. The germline gives CDR1 MNHEY, CDR2 SVGAGI. CDR3 loop: CASNKDRGYEFF. For the CDR3, the DNA is TGTGCCAGCAACAAAGACAGGGGGTACGAGTTCTTC.

This clonotype turned up a few times. This chain connects TRBV5-1 to TRBJ2-3; perhaps TRBD2 as D (5 bases). V was clipped by 3 bases and J by 4 bases, with 12 bases between them. This CDR3 has 14 amino acids. The V gene's germline CDR1 is SGHRS and CDR2 YFSETQ. The chain's CDR3 is CASSSSGSADTQYF. As DNA, the CDR3 is TGCGCCAGCAGCTCGTCGGGGAGTGCAGATACGCAGTATTTT.

This clonotype was seen at least ten times. One end of the junction varies from germline; a read error may be responsible. The chain recombines TRBV5-1 with TRBJ2-1; TRBD1 is a possible D gene (6 bases). Germline-derived CDR1 and CDR2 are SGHRS and YFSETQ. The CDR3 consists of 14 residues. The CDR3 region has the DNA TGCGCCAGCAGCCTGACCACAGGGACCACCATCCCCCTCTTC. This sequence encodes CASSLTTGTTIPLF.

This clonotype has just a few counts. CDR3 sequence: CASSLGLHNEQFF. As DNA, the CDR3 is TGTGCCAGCAGTTTAGGACTACACAATGAGCAGTTCTTC. The genes are TRBV12-3 or TRBV12-4 and TRBJ2-1; D perhaps matches TRBD2 (5 bases). V was shortened by 1 base and J by 5 bases, with 6 bases between the two germline ends. The CDR3 consists of 13 residues.

This clonotype was found a few times. This chain links TRBV2 with TRBJ1-2; no clear D gene. V was cut by 8 bases and J by 5 bases, with 15 bases left in between. The germline V gene encodes CDR1 SNHLY and CDR2 FYNNEI. CDR3 length: 13 residues. In DNA, the CDR3 is TGTGCCAGCTGTAAAGAAATAGGATATGGCTACACCTTC. As protein: CASCKEIGYGYTF.

This clonotype was seen at least ten times. V is TRBV5-6 and J is TRBJ2-3, with D hard to call. The germline gives CDR1 SGHDT, CDR2 YYEEEE. Between the trimmed V and J ends, which lost 1 base and 1 base, there was a span of 10 bases. The CDR3 totals 15 residues. CDR3 coding DNA: TGTGCCAGCAGCTTGTATTTGACCGGCACAGATACGCAGTATTTT. Its translation is CASSLYLTGTDTQYF.

This clonotype has only a few counts. The CDR3 nucleotides read TGTGCCAGCAGTTATCTTGAGAACACTGAAGCTTTCTTT. As protein: CASSYLENTEAFF. V and J are TRBV6-5 and TRBJ1-1, with D hard to call. The CDR3 extends over 13 amino acids. Trimming stripped 3 bases from V and 1 base from J, with 6 bases between. Per germline, CDR1 MNHEY and CDR2 SVGAGI.

This clonotype has ten or more counts. The chain recombines TRBV11-2 with TRBJ1-2; weak D call: TRBD1 (6 bases). The CDR3 covers 13 residues. Trimming took 8 bases from V and 6 from J, leaving 16 bases between them. Germline V gives CDR1 SGHAT, CDR2 FQNNGV. The CDR3: CASGLGGPNGYTF. CDR3 sequence (DNA): TGTGCCAGCGGCCTAGGGGGTCCCAATGGCTACACCTTC.

This clonotype was seen a handful of times. The chain links TRBV12-3 or TRBV12-4 to TRBJ2-7; maybe TRBD2 (6 bases). The length of the CDR3 is 16 residues. With 3 bases removed from V and 3 bases from J, the gap between germline ends came to 18 bases. CDR3 nucleotide sequence: TGTGCCAGCAGTTTCCTCCAATGGGGGGAAAACTACGAGCAGTACTTC. It is translated as CASSFLQWGENYEQYF.

This clonotype turned up a few times. V and J are TRBV7-2 and TRBJ1-2; TRBD1 aligns across 8 bases. CDR1 is SGHTA and CDR2 is FQGNSA in the germline V gene. The CDR3 sequence is 14 residues long. J lost 6 bases, V lost 5 bases, and 8 bases had no gene match. The CDR3 sequence: CASSRYGQGDGYTF. CDR3 in DNA: TGTGCCAGCAGCCGTTACGGACAGGGAGATGGCTACACCTTC.

The J gene is TRBJ2-7, the V gene TRBV20-1; D unclear. The CDR3 extends over 15 amino acids. V shed 0 bases and J shed 0 bases, with 12 bases lying between them. Germline assignment: CDR1 DFQATT and CDR2 SNEGSKA (reference sequence). The CDR3 nucleotides are TGCAGTGCTAGAGATCCGCGAATTAGCTCCTACGAGCAGTACTTC. It yields the protein CSARDPRISSYEQYF.

This clonotype was seen at least ten times. The V and J genes are TRBV4-2 and TRBJ1-2; the D gene is possibly TRBD1 (6 bases). The CDR3 length is 14 residues. Germline V lookup: CDR1 LGHNA, CDR2 YNFKEQ. The V end lost 9 bases, the J end lost 5 bases, and 19 bases lay between the germline ends. The DNA of the CDR3 is TGTGCCAGTCGGACTACAGGGCCCAAGTATGGCTACACCTTC. Its translation is CASRTTGPKYGYTF.

This clonotype was seen a handful of times. V is TRBV5-1 and J is TRBJ2-3; unclear D gene. Per germline, CDR1 SGHRS and CDR2 YFSETQ. V lost 0 bases, J lost 3 bases, and 14 bases lay in between. The CDR3 has 16 amino acids. The CDR3 region has the DNA TGCGCCAGCAGCTTGGCGACGTCAGGTCAAACAGATACGCAGTATTTT. Translating gives CASSLATSGQTDTQYF.

On this clonotype itself: A much larger clone lies one base from this, so it may be a read error. V gene TRBV3-1 combines with J gene TRBJ2-5, with 11 bases aligning to TRBD2. CDR1 is LGHDT and CDR2 is YNNKEL in the germline V gene (reference sequence). Trimming removed 8 bases from V and 7 bases from J; junction bases left unmatched: 12. The CDR3 is 15 residues long. The chain's CDR3 is CASCETSGVIGTQYF. In nucleotides, the CDR3 is TGTGCCAGCTGCGAGACTAGCGGGGTTATCGGGACCCAGTACTTC.

The chain carries TRBV29-1 and TRBJ2-3; D might be TRBD1 (6 bases). Germline CDR1 and CDR2: SQVTM and ANQGSEA. The V gene lost 4 bases and the J gene lost 4 bases, with 24 bases spanning the gap. The CDR3 contains 17 residues. This chain's CDR3 is CSVVQIRDTKRSDTQYF. The CDR3 DNA reads TGCAGCGTTGTCCAGATCCGGGACACAAAACGGTCAGATACGCAGTATTTT.

V usage is TRBV9 and J usage is TRBJ1-4; possibly TRBD1 for D (5 bases). The CDR3 consists of 15 residues. Germline CDR1 is SGDLS and CDR2 is YYNGEE. Trimming took off 0 bases at V and 5 bases at J, with 11 bases between the two ends. CDR3 region: CASSVGDLTNEKLFF. The CDR3 region has the DNA TGTGCCAGCAGCGTAGGGGACCTCACGAATGAAAAACTGTTTTTT.

This clonotype was detected only a few times. The chain carries TRBV6-5 and TRBJ1-2, with D possibly TRBD1 on 6 matching bases. The germline gives CDR1 MNHEY, CDR2 SVGAGI. CDR3 length equals 15 residues. Trimming cost V 2 bases and J 3 bases, with 13 bases left between them. The CDR3 region has the DNA TGTGCCAGCAGTTACGGGGAGGGGGTCCACTATGGCTACACCTTC. This translates into CASSYGEGVHYGYTF.

The chain uses TRBV3-1 and TRBJ1-1; 11 nucleotides line up with TRBD1. This CDR3 is 17 amino acids long. Germline CDR1 reads LGHDT; CDR2 reads YNNKEL (reference sequence). J lost 5 bases, V lost 5 bases, and 13 bases had no gene match. CDR3 region: CASSAGTGGPSRTEAFF. The CDR3 DNA follows: TGTGCCAGCAGCGCCGGGACAGGGGGACCGAGCCGGACTGAAGCTTTCTTT. The whole variable domain, filled in from reference TRBV3-1 and TRBJ1-1, reads DTAVSQTPKYLVTQMGNDKSIKCEQNLGHDTMYWYKQDSKKFLKIMFSYNNKELIINETVPNRFSPKSPDKAHLNLHINSLELGDSAVYFCASSAGTGGPSRTEAFFGQGTRLTVV.